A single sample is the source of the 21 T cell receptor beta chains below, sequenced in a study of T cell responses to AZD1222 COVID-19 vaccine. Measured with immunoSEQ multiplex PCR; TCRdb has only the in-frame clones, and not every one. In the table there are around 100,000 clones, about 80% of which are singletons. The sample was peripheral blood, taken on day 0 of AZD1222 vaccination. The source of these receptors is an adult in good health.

CDR3 protein: CASSSGVGQGGYGYTF. CDR3 nucleotides: TGTGCCAGCAGTTCTGGGGTGGGGCAGGGTGGCTATGGCTACACCTTC. This chain uses TRBV7-8 with TRBJ1-2; tentatively, D is TRBD1 (5 bases). The CDR3 loop spans 16 amino acids. Deletions cut 6 bases from V and 4 bases from J, with 21 bases between. Germline V CDR1 and CDR2: SGHVS, FQNEAQ.

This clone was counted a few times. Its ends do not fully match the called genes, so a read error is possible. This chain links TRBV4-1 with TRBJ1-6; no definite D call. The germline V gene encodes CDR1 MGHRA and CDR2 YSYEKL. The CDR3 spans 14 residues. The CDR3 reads CASSQPSHNSPLHF. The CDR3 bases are TGCGCCAGCAGCCAGCCCTCCCATAATTCACCCCTCCACTTT.

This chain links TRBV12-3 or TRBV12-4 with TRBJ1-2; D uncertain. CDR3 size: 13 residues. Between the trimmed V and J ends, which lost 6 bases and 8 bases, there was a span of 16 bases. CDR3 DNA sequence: TGTGCCAGCAGCCCCCGGGGTCAGTACGGCTACACCTTC. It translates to CASSPRGQYGYTF.

CDR3 residues: CASSSDTQGTGELFF. The CDR3 DNA reads as TGTGCCAGCAGTTCGGACACCCAGGGGACCGGGGAGCTGTTTTTT. This rearrangement joins TRBV27 to TRBJ2-2; D may be TRBD1 (6 bases). Germline assignment: CDR1 MNHEY and CDR2 SMNVEV (reference sequence). The CDR3 is made up of 15 amino acids. Trimming removed 4 bases from V and 5 bases from J, with 14 bases in between.

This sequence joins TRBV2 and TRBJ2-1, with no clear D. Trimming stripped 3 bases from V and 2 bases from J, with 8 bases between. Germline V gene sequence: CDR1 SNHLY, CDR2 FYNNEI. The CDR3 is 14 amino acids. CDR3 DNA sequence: TGTGCCAGCAGTGAGGACGGCCCCTACAATGAGCAGTTCTTC. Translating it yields CASSEDGPYNEQFF.

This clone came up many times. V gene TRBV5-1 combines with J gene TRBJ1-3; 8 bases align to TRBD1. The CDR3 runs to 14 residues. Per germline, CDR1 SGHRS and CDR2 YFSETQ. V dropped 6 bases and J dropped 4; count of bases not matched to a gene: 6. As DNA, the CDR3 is TGCGCCAGCACTTCCGGGACAGGAGGAAACACCATATATTTT. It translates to CASTSGTGGNTIYF.

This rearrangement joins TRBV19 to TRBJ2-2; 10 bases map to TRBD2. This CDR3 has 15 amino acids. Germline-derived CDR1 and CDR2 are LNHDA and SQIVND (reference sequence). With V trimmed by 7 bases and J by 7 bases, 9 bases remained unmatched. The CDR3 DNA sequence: TGTGCCAGTACATGGTCTAGCGGGGGAATCGGGGAGCTGTTTTTT. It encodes CASTWSSGGIGELFF.

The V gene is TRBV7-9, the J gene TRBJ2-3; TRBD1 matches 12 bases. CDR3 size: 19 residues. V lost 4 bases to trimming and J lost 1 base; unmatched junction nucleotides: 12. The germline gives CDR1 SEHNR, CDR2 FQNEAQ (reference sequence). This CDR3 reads CASSSDRDRGLWGTDTQYF. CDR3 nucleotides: TGTGCCAGCAGCTCCGACCGGGACAGGGGGCTTTGGGGCACAGATACGCAGTATTTT.

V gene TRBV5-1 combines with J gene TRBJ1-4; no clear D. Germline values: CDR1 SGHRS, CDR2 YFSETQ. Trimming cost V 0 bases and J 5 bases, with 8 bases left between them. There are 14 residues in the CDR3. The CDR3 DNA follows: TGCGCCAGCAGCTTGGCGGGAGCAAATGAAAAACTGTTTTTT. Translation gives CASSLAGANEKLFF. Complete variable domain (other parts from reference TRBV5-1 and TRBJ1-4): KAGVTQTPRYLIKTRGQQVTLSCSPISGHRSVSWYQQTPGQGLQFLFEYFSETQRNKGNFPGRFSGRQFSNSRSEMNVSTLELGDSALYLCASSLAGANEKLFFGSGTQLSVL.

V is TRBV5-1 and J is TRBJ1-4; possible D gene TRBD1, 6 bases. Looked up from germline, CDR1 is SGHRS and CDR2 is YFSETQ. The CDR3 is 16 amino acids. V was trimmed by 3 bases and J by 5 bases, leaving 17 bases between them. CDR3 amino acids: CASSSSTGQKNEKLFF. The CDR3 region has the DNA TGCGCCAGCAGCTCTTCGACCGGACAGAAGAATGAAAAACTGTTTTTT.

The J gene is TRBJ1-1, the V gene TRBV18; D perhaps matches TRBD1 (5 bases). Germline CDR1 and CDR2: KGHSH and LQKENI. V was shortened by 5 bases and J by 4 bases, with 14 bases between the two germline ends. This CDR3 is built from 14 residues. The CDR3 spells CASSGQGAGTEAFF. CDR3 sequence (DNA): TGTGCCAGCTCAGGGCAAGGGGCGGGCACTGAAGCTTTCTTT.

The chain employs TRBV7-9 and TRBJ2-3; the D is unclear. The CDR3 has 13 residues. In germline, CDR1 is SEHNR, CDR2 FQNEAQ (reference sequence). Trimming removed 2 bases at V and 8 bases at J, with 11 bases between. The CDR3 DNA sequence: TGTGCCAGCAGCTTAAGTCTTGGGGTTACGCAGTATTTT. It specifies CASSLSLGVTQYF.

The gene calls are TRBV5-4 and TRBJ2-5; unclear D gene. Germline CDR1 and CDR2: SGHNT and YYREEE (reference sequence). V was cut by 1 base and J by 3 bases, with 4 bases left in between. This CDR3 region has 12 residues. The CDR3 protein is CASSLPEETQYF. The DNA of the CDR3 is TGTGCCAGCAGCTTGCCTGAAGAGACCCAGTACTTC.

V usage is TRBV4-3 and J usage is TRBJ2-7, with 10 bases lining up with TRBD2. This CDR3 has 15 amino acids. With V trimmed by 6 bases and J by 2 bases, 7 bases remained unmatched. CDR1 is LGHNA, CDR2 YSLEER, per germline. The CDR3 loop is CASRLEAGGPYEQYF. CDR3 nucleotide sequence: TGCGCCAGCAGACTCGAAGCGGGAGGGCCCTACGAGCAGTACTTC.

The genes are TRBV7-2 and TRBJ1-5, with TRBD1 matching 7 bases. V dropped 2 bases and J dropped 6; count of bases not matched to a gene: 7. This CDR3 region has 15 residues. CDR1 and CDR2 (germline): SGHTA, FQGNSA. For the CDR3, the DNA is TGTGCCAGCAGCTTACACCAGGGGGTGGTTCAGCCCCAGCATTTT. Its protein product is CASSLHQGVVQPQHF. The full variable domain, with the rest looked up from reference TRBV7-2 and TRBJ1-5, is GAGVSQSPSNKVTEKGKDVELRCDPISGHTALYWYRQSLGQGLEFLIYFQGNSAPDKSGLPSDRFSAERTGGSVSTLTIQRTQQEDSAVYLCASSLHQGVVQPQHFGDGTRLSIL.

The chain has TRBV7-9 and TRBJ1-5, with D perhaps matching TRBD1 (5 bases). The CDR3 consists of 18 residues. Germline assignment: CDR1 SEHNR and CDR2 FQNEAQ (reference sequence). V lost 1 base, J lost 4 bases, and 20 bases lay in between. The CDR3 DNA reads TGTGCCAGCAGCTTAGGCCTCACCGGGACCGACAAAAATCAGCCCCAGCATTTT. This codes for CASSLGLTGTDKNQPQHF.

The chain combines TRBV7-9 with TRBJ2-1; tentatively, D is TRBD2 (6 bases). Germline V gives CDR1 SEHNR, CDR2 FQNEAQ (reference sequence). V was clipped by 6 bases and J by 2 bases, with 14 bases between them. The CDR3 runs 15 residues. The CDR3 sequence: CASRPFIAAYNEQFF. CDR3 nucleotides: TGTGCCAGCAGACCCTTCATAGCGGCCTACAATGAGCAGTTCTTC.

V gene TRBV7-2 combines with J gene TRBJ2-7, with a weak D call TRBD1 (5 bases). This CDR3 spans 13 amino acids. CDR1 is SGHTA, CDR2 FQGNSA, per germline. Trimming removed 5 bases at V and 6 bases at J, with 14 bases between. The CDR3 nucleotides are TGTGCCAGCAGCCCCCAAGGGGTAGGCGAGCAGTACTTC. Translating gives CASSPQGVGEQYF.

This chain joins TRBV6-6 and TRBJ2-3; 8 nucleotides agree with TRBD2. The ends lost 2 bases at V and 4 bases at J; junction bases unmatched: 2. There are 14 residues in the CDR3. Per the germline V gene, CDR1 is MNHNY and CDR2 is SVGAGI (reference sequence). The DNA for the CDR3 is TGTGCCAGCAGTTACCGGCGGGGGGCAGATACGCAGTATTTT. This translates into CASSYRRGADTQYF.

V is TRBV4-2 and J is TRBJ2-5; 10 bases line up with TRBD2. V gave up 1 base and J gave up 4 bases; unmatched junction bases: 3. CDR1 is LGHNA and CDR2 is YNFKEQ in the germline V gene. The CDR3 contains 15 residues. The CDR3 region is CASSQGLAGVETQYF. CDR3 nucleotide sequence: TGTGCCAGCAGCCAAGGGCTAGCGGGAGTAGAGACCCAGTACTTC.

CDR3 coding DNA: TGTGCCAGCAGCCAAGATACTGCCTTACAGATGCTAGAGACCCAGTACTTC. This sequence encodes CASSQDTALQMLETQYF. The chain uses TRBV14 and TRBJ2-5; D uncertain. The CDR3 is made up of 17 amino acids. Germline assignment: CDR1 SGHDN and CDR2 FVKESK. The germline V and J ends were trimmed by 0 bases and 4 bases, with 18 bases remaining between them.